Sequencing of this TCR beta chain was carried out in a study of cytomegalovirus exposure and HLA in healthy donors. Study-wide background: Previous work identified roughly 120 million unique TCR beta sequences from roughly 180 million T cells. Study results and limitations: Later analysis suggested most CMV-associated TCR beta chains were HLA-restricted. Common viral pathogens seemed, in a later analysis, to connect with several of the most significant clusters. CMV antigen specificity of a few CMV-associated chains was confirmed in vitro.

The CDR3 runs 14 residues. CDR1 and CDR2 (germline): SGHTA, FQGNSA. Trimming removed 9 bases at V and 0 bases at J, with 15 bases between. Primers included in the PCR were 60 Vbeta and 13 Jbeta primers. Method: immunoSEQ multiplex PCR; TCRdb's copy keeps in-frame clones and lacks some. The table shows some 150,000 clones, with 65% to 90% occurring only once. Comment on this clone: What it binds is not known.

The rearrangement uses TRBV7-2 and TRBJ2-7; possible D gene TRBD2, 6 bases. This TCR was sampled from a woman aged 30 to 39 in good health and CMV-seronegative. Sequenced: PBMCs. In DNA form, the CDR3 reads TGTGCCAGTAAAGCGGGTGGCAGCTCCTACGAGCAGTACTTC. Translation gives CASKAGGSSYEQYF.